This T cell receptor beta chain appears in the sequencing data of a study of blood T cell repertoires in COVID-19. The wider study: The study drew acute and convalescent COVID-19 samples from the United States, Italy and Spain.

Under the authors' procedure: Amplification from reference gene primers served as the basis for estimated nucleated cell counts. Sequenced by immunoSEQ multiplex PCR; TCRdb stores in-frame clones only, minus some. Clonal size and the V and J genes are those of that table, whereas D and trimming came from the DNA. The sample has around 180,000 clones; roughly four fifths are singletons. V was trimmed by 1 base and J by 7 bases, leaving 14 bases between them. Looked up from germline, CDR1 is SGDLS and CDR2 is YYNGEE. The CDR3 is 14 residues long. V is TRBV9 and J is TRBJ1-1; D unresolved. Sequencing was carried out using peripheral blood. The source is a woman older than 75 with COVID-19, enrolled during active disease. The CDR3 nucleotides are TGTGCCAGCAGCGTATCCCCACTAGGAGATGAAGCTTTCTTT. This translates into CASSVSPLGDEAFF.